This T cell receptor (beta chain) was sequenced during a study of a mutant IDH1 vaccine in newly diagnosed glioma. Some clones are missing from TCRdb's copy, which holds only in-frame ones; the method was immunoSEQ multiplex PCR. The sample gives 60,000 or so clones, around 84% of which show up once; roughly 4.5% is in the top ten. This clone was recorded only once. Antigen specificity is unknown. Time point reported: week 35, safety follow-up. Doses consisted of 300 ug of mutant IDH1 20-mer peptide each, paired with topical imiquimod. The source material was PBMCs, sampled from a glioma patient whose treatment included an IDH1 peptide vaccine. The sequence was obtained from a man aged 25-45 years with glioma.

The CDR3, as DNA: TGTGCCAGCTCACCACCGCAGGCCTATCAGCCCCAGCATTTT. Translation: CASSPPQAYQPQHF. The gene calls are TRBV18 and TRBJ1-5, with D uncertain. V lost 0 bases to trimming and J lost 5 bases, with 8 bases between them. There are 14 residues in the CDR3. The germline gives CDR1 KGHSH, CDR2 LQKENI.